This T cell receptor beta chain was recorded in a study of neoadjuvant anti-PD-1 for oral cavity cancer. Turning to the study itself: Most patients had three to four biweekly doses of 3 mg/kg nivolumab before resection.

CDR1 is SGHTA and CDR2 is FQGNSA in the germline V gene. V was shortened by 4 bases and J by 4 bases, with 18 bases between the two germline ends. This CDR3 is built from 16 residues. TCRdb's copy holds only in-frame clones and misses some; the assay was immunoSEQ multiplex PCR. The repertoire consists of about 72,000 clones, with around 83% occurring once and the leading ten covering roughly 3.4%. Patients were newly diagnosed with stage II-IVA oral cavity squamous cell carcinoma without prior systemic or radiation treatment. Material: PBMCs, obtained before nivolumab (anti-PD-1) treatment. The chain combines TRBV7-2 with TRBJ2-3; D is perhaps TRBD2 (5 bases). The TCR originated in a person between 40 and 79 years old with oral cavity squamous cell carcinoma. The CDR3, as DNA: TGTGCCAGCAGCTCGCCACTAGGAAAACTTGCAGATACGCAGTATTTT. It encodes CASSSPLGKLADTQYF.